Below are 15 T cell receptor beta chains sequenced from a single sample in a study of regulatory dendritic cells for organ transplantation (dated by TCRdb to about 2017). No cognate antigen is known for these TCRs. To prepare the library, the immunoSEQ multiplex PCR assay was applied. TCRdb took over this immuneACCESS table, retaining in-frame rearrangements with V and J assigned. Such tables are incomplete; in checked studies, under half of the missing clones stem from an unresolved V gene, and the remainder is unexplained. The sample's table lists a count of roughly 90 clones. The sample consisted of dendritic cells cultured alone as a control. Receptors were obtained from a human donor in good health and provided the allogeneic stimulator dendritic cells.

This clone came up once. The chain joins TRBV7-3 to TRBJ2-3, with D possibly being TRBD2 (5 bases). Trimming shortened V by 1 base and J by 6 bases, and 11 bases separated the two germline ends. Germline V gene sequence: CDR1 SGHTA, CDR2 FQGTGA. The CDR3 contains 14 residues. CDR3: CASSLMRVDDTQYF. Here the CDR3 DNA reads TGTGCCAGCAGCTTAATGAGGGTTGACGATACGCAGTATTTT.

This chain uses TRBV7-9 with TRBJ2-7, with 7 bases identical to TRBD2. After removal of 2 bases from V and 6 bases from J, the junction contained 7 bases not matched to a gene. Germline V gene sequence: CDR1 SEHNR, CDR2 FQNEAQ (reference sequence). The CDR3 is 14 residues long. In nucleotides, the CDR3 is TGTGCCAGCAGCTTACGGCGGGAGAAACCCGAGCAGTACTTC. Translating it yields CASSLRREKPEQYF.

In DNA, the CDR3 is TGTGCCAGTAGCGACCCCGGAACGAACTATGGCTACACCTTC. Residues: CASSDPGTNYGYTF. The rearrangement links TRBV19 to TRBJ1-2; D gene uncertain. This CDR3 spans 14 amino acids. Germline assignment: CDR1 LNHDA and CDR2 SQIVND (reference sequence). The V gene lost 6 bases and the J gene lost 2 bases, with 13 bases spanning the gap.

The chain carries TRBV28 and TRBJ1-2; 7 positions match TRBD1. From germline, CDR1 is MDHEN and CDR2 SYDVKM. The V and J ends lost 5 bases and 6 bases, in that order; junction bases with no gene match: 9. The CDR3 consists of 14 residues. CDR3 sequence (DNA): TGTGCCAGCAGTCCGGAGGGGGCGCGAGATGGCTACACCTTC. The encoded protein is CASSPEGARDGYTF.

This chain joins TRBV7-9 and TRBJ2-3; D is ambiguous. The ends were cut back, 3 bases at V and 3 bases at J, with 4 bases in the middle. The CDR3 contains 12 residues. Germline V gives CDR1 SEHNR, CDR2 FQNEAQ (reference sequence). Written as DNA, the CDR3 is TGTGCCAGCAGCTTGGCTACAGATACGCAGTATTTT. Protein sequence: CASSLATDTQYF.

The chain is built from TRBV28 and TRBJ2-1, with D perhaps matching TRBD2 (6 bases). The V gene lost 4 bases and the J gene lost 5 bases, with 24 bases spanning the gap. Germline-derived CDR1 and CDR2 are MDHEN and SYDVKM. The CDR3 spans 18 residues. CDR3 protein: CASSSHLFGGVSDNEQFF. The CDR3 DNA sequence: TGTGCCAGCAGTTCCCATCTGTTTGGCGGGGTATCTGACAATGAGCAGTTCTTC. The variable domain in full, with the rest retrieved from reference TRBV28 and TRBJ2-1, is DVKVTQSSRYLVKRTGEKVFLECVQDMDHENMFWYRQDPGLGLRLIYFSYDVKMKEKGDIPEGYSVSREKKERFSLILESASTNQTSMYLCASSSHLFGGVSDNEQFFGPGTRLTVL.

In nucleotides, the CDR3 is TGTGCCAGCAGCCAACAGATCACCGGGGAGCTGTTTTTT. Translated, it gives CASSQQITGELFF. The chain has TRBV7-2 and TRBJ2-2; no definite D call. V was shortened by 5 bases and J by 4 bases, with 8 bases between the two germline ends. The CDR3 consists of 13 residues. From germline, CDR1 is SGHTA and CDR2 FQGNSA. Variable domain in full (rest from reference TRBV7-2 and TRBJ2-2): GAGVSQSPSNKVTEKGKDVELRCDPISGHTALYWYRQSLGQGLEFLIYFQGNSAPDKSGLPSDRFSAERTGGSVSTLTIQRTQQEDSAVYLCASSQQITGELFFGEGSRLTVL.

The V call is TRBV11-3, the J call TRBJ2-1, with D possibly TRBD2 on 6 matching bases. The CDR3 loop spans 16 amino acids. Germline assignment: CDR1 SGHNT and CDR2 YENEEA. Trimming pared 0 bases from V and 5 bases from J, leaving 14 bases between. CDR3 protein: CASSLDGRGGDNEQFF. CDR3 nucleotides: TGTGCCAGCAGCTTAGATGGGCGCGGAGGGGACAATGAGCAGTTCTTC.

This clone was counted a few times. The CDR3 reads CATSRQDRGEQYF. CDR3 DNA: TGTGCCACCAGCAGGCAGGACAGGGGGGAGCAGTACTTC. The chain recombines TRBV15 with TRBJ2-7; TRBD1 matches at 10 bases. V was pared by 3 bases and J by 7 bases, with 3 bases of the junction left unmatched. The CDR3 has 13 residues. CDR1 is LNHNV and CDR2 is YYDKDF in the germline V gene (reference sequence).

The chain links TRBV9 to TRBJ2-2; 9 bases match TRBD1. V shed 3 bases and J 7 bases; nucleotides not matched to a gene: 7. The V gene's germline CDR1 is SGDLS and CDR2 YYNGEE. The CDR3 loop spans 15 amino acids. DNA for the CDR3: TGTGCCAGCAGCGCGGGGGACAGGGAAGGCGGGGAGCTGTTTTTT. This sequence encodes CASSAGDREGGELFF.

The genes are TRBV9 and TRBJ2-1, with 8 bases that match TRBD2. The J segment lost 2 bases and the V segment lost 0 bases, leaving 4 bases of the junction unmatched. The germline V gene has CDR1 SGDLS and CDR2 YYNGEE. CDR3 size: 16 residues. The CDR3 protein is CASSVGGGPPYNEQFF. CDR3 sequence (DNA): TGTGCCAGCAGCGTAGGCGGGGGGCCCCCCTACAATGAGCAGTTCTTC.

The chain couples TRBV19 to TRBJ1-4; no clear D. Trimming took 2 bases from V and 2 from J, leaving 6 bases between them. This CDR3 spans 14 amino acids. Germline V lookup: CDR1 LNHDA, CDR2 SQIVND (reference sequence). The CDR3 spells CASSIQVTNEKLFF. The CDR3 bases are TGTGCCAGTAGTATACAGGTTACTAATGAAAAACTGTTTTTT.

J is TRBJ1-5 and V is TRBV7-2; 9 positions agree with TRBD1. Germline V gene sequence: CDR1 SGHTA, CDR2 FQGNSA. The CDR3 has 15 residues. J was trimmed by 7 bases and V by 5 bases; bases with no gene match: 9. This CDR3 reads CASSANTGGGQPQHF. As DNA, the CDR3 is TGTGCCAGCAGCGCGAACACAGGGGGCGGACAGCCCCAGCATTTT.

This chain uses TRBV2 with TRBJ2-7; D is possibly TRBD2 (6 bases). Trimming stripped 2 bases from V and 11 bases from J, with 13 bases between. CDR1 SNHLY and CDR2 FYNNEI come from the germline V gene. This CDR3 has 12 amino acids. CDR3 sequence (DNA): TGTGCCAGCAGTGAATCGGGTCGGAGGGAGTACTTC. It translates to CASSESGRREYF.

The chain combines TRBV30 with TRBJ2-1; no clear D gene. Trimming cost V 0 bases and J 4 bases, with 10 bases left between them. Germline V lookup: CDR1 GTSNPN, CDR2 SVGIG (reference sequence). The CDR3 length is 14 residues. DNA for the CDR3: TGTGCCTGGAGTGTACTCGGCTTATACAATGAGCAGTTCTTC. Translating gives CAWSVLGLYNEQFF.